Below are 2 T cell receptor beta chains sequenced from a single sample in a study of T cell clonotyping in hematopoietic cell transplantation. Time point here: recipient sample about 28 days before transplant, after cytoreduction. TCRdb's copy holds only in-frame clones and misses some; the assay was immunoSEQ multiplex PCR. Seen here are fewer than 20,000 clones, around 88% observed once, and the top ten hold roughly 8%. Sequencing used peripheral blood mononuclear cells, obtained before stem cell transplant. All receptors come from a man between 45 and 60 years old with acute myeloid leukemia. Some clones in this sample may be carry-over from other donors' samples.

V and J are TRBV30 and TRBJ2-5; 12 nucleotides match TRBD2. CDR3 length equals 23 residues. J was trimmed by 2 bases and V by 0 bases; bases with no gene match: 25. CDR1 GTSNPN and CDR2 SVGIG come from the germline V gene (reference sequence). The CDR3 loop reads CAWSVYRGLGKFETSGGQETQYF. In DNA, the CDR3 is TGTGCCTGGAGTGTTTACAGGGGTCTGGGGAAATTCGAGACTAGCGGGGGTCAAGAGACCCAGTACTTC.

The chain joins TRBV6-5 to TRBJ1-5; 7 bases align to TRBD1. V trimming: 6 bases; J trimming: 7 bases; junction bases outside the gene matches: 9. Germline CDR1 is MNHEY and CDR2 is SVGAGI. CDR3 length: 14 amino acids. CDR3: CASRQTGEEQPQHF. CDR3 bases: TGTGCCAGCAGACAAACAGGGGAAGAGCAGCCCCAGCATTTT.